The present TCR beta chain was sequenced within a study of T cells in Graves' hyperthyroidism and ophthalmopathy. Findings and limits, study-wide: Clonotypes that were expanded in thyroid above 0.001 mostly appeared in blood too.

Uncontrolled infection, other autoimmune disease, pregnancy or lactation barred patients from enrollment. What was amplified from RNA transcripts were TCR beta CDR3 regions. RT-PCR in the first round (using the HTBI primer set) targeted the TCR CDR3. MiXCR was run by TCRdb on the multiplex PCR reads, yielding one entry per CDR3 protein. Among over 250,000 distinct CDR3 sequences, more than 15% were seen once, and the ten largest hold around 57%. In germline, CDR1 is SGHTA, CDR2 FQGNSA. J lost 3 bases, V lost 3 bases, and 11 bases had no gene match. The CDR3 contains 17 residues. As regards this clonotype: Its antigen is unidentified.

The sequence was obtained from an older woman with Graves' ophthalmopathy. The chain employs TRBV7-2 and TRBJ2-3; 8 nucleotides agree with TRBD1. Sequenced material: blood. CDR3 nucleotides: TGTGCCAGCAGCTTGGAGACTGGACAGGGTGGAACAGATACGCAGTATTTT. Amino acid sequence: CASSLETGQGGTDTQYF.